These T cell receptor beta chains were read from a single sample in a study of blood T cells in healthy people across ages. TCRdb called the 5' RACE reads again in MiXCR, with one record for every CDR3 protein. The sample has 720,000 or so distinct CDR3 sequences, around 41% seen once; the top ten hold approximately 31%. Sequencing was done on a sample of blood. These receptors were taken from a man of 80 years or more in good health. CDR3s include the opening cysteine and the closing phenylalanine or tryptophan. Fields, in order: clone size, V gene, D gene, J gene, CDR3 protein, CDR3 DNA. A D gene is named only where the DNA matches it firmly. Size values are once, few and many counts, or a class for expanded clones, and some rows have none.

clone size: .; V gene: TRBV7-2; D gene: TRBD2; J gene: TRBJ2-7; CDR3 protein: CASTTGAGGSYNEQYF; CDR3 DNA: TGTGCCAGCACTACCGGGGCGGGGGGCTCCTACAATGAGCAGTACTTC
clone size: .; V gene: TRBV6-6; D gene: TRBD2; J gene: TRBJ2-1; CDR3 protein: CASSYSGGARWNEQFF; CDR3 DNA: TGTGCCAGCAGTTATAGCGGGGGGGCCCGTTGGAATGAGCAGTTCTTC
clone size: .; V gene: TRBV5-1; D gene: .; J gene: TRBJ2-3; CDR3 protein: CASSLDRASTDTQYF; CDR3 DNA: TGCGCCAGCAGCTTAGACAGAGCTAGCACAGATACGCAGTATTTT
clone size: .; V gene: TRBV20-1; D gene: TRBD2; J gene: TRBJ2-4; CDR3 protein: CSAFTSGTAGASKNIQYF; CDR3 DNA: TGCAGTGCATTCACCTCCGGAACAGCGGGAGCATCCAAAAACATTCAGTACTTC
clone size: few; V gene: TRBV5-5; D gene: .; J gene: TRBJ2-3; CDR3 protein: CASSQNEWGPPDTQYF; CDR3 DNA: TGTGCCAGCAGCCAGAATGAGTGGGGCCCCCCAGATACGCAGTATTTT
clone size: .; V gene: TRBV29-1; D gene: TRBD1; J gene: TRBJ1-4; CDR3 protein: CSLTKRVTGVEKLFF; CDR3 DNA: TGCAGCCTAACAAAACGGGTTACAGGGGTAGAAAAACTGTTTTTT
clone size: .; V gene: TRBV27; D gene: .; J gene: TRBJ2-7; CDR3 protein: CASRGGSSYNEQYF; CDR3 DNA: TGTGCCAGCAGAGGAGGGAGCTCCTACAATGAGCAGTACTTC
clone size: many; V gene: TRBV7-3; D gene: .; J gene: TRBJ2-1; CDR3 protein: CASSLMGEPYNEQFF; CDR3 DNA: TGTGCCAGCAGCTTAATGGGGGAGCCATACAATGAGCAGTTCTTC
clone size: .; V gene: TRBV7-6; D gene: .; J gene: TRBJ2-1; CDR3 protein: CASSLSEDEQFF; CDR3 DNA: TGTGCCAGCAGCTTATCAGAGGATGAGCAGTTCTTC
clone size: .; V gene: TRBV29-1; D gene: TRBD2; J gene: TRBJ2-7; CDR3 protein: CSAGTSGSSYNEQYF; CDR3 DNA: TGCAGCGCGGGGACTAGCGGTAGCTCCTACAATGAGCAGTACTTC
clone size: few; V gene: TRBV20-1; D gene: TRBD1; J gene: TRBJ2-1; CDR3 protein: CSASSRDRGLDEQFF; CDR3 DNA: TGCAGTGCTTCTTCCCGGGACAGGGGGCTGGATGAGCAGTTCTTC
clone size: few; V gene: TRBV6-2/TRBV6-3; D gene: .; J gene: TRBJ2-3; CDR3 protein: CASLERLLADTQYF; CDR3 DNA: TGTGCCAGCTTGGAAAGGCTTCTAGCAGATACGCAGTATTTT
clone size: .; V gene: TRBV6-5; D gene: TRBD1; J gene: TRBJ2-7; CDR3 protein: CASSTRQGNHEQYF; CDR3 DNA: TGTGCCAGCAGTACGAGACAGGGCAACCACGAGCAGTACTTC
clone size: .; V gene: TRBV30; D gene: .; J gene: TRBJ1-1; CDR3 protein: CAWSKREAFF; CDR3 DNA: TGTGCCTGGAGTAAGAGGGAAGCTTTCTTT
clone size: few; V gene: TRBV9; D gene: .; J gene: TRBJ2-1; CDR3 protein: CASSVGGTHNEQFF; CDR3 DNA: TGTGCCAGCAGCGTAGGAGGGACTCACAATGAGCAGTTCTTC
clone size: .; V gene: TRBV5-5; D gene: .; J gene: TRBJ2-3; CDR3 protein: CASSTRTASADTQYF; CDR3 DNA: TGTGCCAGCAGCACTCGGACAGCTAGCGCAGATACGCAGTATTTT
clone size: once; V gene: TRBV20-1; D gene: .; J gene: TRBJ2-5; CDR3 protein: CSTRDLSDSGETQYF; CDR3 DNA: TGCAGTACTAGAGATCTTTCGGACAGCGGGGAGACCCAGTACTTC
clone size: few; V gene: TRBV20-1; D gene: .; J gene: TRBJ2-5; CDR3 protein: CSARSYTGTPKRETQYF; CDR3 DNA: TGCAGTGCTAGATCTTATACCGGGACACCAAAGCGGGAGACCCAGTACTTC
clone size: .; V gene: TRBV7-2; D gene: TRBD1; J gene: TRBJ1-1; CDR3 protein: CASSPQGTEAFF; CDR3 DNA: TGTGCCAGCAGCCCACAGGGGACTGAAGCTTTCTTT
clone size: .; V gene: TRBV6-1; D gene: .; J gene: TRBJ2-5; CDR3 protein: CASSVQGLLAETQYF; CDR3 DNA: TGTGCCAGCAGCGTCCAGGGGTTGCTTGCCGAGACCCAGTACTTC
clone size: .; V gene: TRBV7-9; D gene: TRBD2; J gene: TRBJ2-3; CDR3 protein: CASTSSGDHGTQYF; CDR3 DNA: TGTGCCAGCACATCGAGCGGGGACCATGGTACGCAGTATTTT
clone size: .; V gene: TRBV4-3; D gene: .; J gene: TRBJ2-3; CDR3 protein: CASSQEGGGQSSTDTQYF; CDR3 DNA: TGCGCCAGCAGCCAAGAAGGGGGAGGACAGAGCTCCACAGATACGCAGTATTTT
clone size: once; V gene: TRBV20-1; D gene: TRBD2; J gene: TRBJ2-3; CDR3 protein: CSATPSGGAGDTQYF; CDR3 DNA: TGCAGTGCTACCCCTAGCGGGGGGGCTGGAGATACGCAGTATTTT
clone size: .; V gene: TRBV5-1; D gene: .; J gene: TRBJ2-3; CDR3 protein: CASREDGPDTQYF; CDR3 DNA: TGCGCCAGCAGAGAGGACGGACCAGATACGCAGTATTTT
clone size: once; V gene: TRBV15; D gene: .; J gene: TRBJ1-5; CDR3 protein: CATSRDPTGQSNQPQHF; CDR3 DNA: TGTGCCACCAGCAGAGATCCCACGGGACAAAGCAATCAGCCCCAGCATTTT
clone size: .; V gene: TRBV7-3; D gene: .; J gene: TRBJ1-1; CDR3 protein: CASSLIRTLKNTEAFF; CDR3 DNA: TGTGCCAGCAGCTTAATCAGGACCTTAAAGAACACTGAAGCTTTCTTT
clone size: .; V gene: TRBV28; D gene: TRBD1; J gene: TRBJ2-7; CDR3 protein: CASTREGAHEQYF; CDR3 DNA: TGTGCCAGCACCCGTGAGGGGGCCCACGAGCAGTACTTC
clone size: once; V gene: TRBV7-6; D gene: TRBD2; J gene: TRBJ2-5; CDR3 protein: CASSPRASGGASQETQYF; CDR3 DNA: TGTGCCAGCAGCCCTCGGGCTAGCGGGGGGGCGTCCCAAGAGACCCAGTACTTC
clone size: many; V gene: TRBV3-1; D gene: .; J gene: TRBJ2-7; CDR3 protein: CASSQDRGHYEQYF; CDR3 DNA: TGTGCCAGCAGCCAAGACAGGGGACACTACGAGCAGTACTTC
clone size: few; V gene: TRBV7-2; D gene: .; J gene: TRBJ2-5; CDR3 protein: CASSFYGTQETQYF; CDR3 DNA: TGTGCCAGCAGCTTTTATGGCACTCAAGAGACCCAGTACTTC
clone size: many; V gene: TRBV7-2; D gene: TRBD2; J gene: TRBJ2-3; CDR3 protein: CASSVGGGALADTQYF; CDR3 DNA: TGTGCCAGCAGCGTTGGCGGGGGGGCCCTCGCAGATACGCAGTATTTT
clone size: few; V gene: TRBV3-1; D gene: .; J gene: TRBJ2-7; CDR3 protein: CASSPLGLNSYEQYF; CDR3 DNA: TGTGCCAGCAGCCCTCTGGGACTCAACTCCTACGAGCAGTACTTC
clone size: .; V gene: TRBV6-2/TRBV6-3; D gene: TRBD1; J gene: TRBJ1-2; CDR3 protein: CASSPGQEALGYTF; CDR3 DNA: TGTGCCAGCAGTCCGGGACAGGAGGCGCTTGGCTACACCTTC
clone size: many; V gene: TRBV6-1; D gene: TRBD1; J gene: TRBJ2-7; CDR3 protein: CASSEVDRGRPGQYF; CDR3 DNA: TGTGCCAGCAGTGAAGTTGACAGGGGGCGCCCCGGTCAGTACTTC
clone size: .; V gene: TRBV7-6; D gene: .; J gene: TRBJ2-2; CDR3 protein: CASSLAQHTGELFF; CDR3 DNA: TGTGCCAGCAGCTTAGCACAGCACACCGGGGAGCTGTTTTTT
clone size: many; V gene: TRBV7-2; D gene: .; J gene: TRBJ2-7; CDR3 protein: CASSLAAPSYEQYF; CDR3 DNA: TGTGCCAGCAGCTTAGCGGCACCCTCCTACGAGCAGTACTTC
clone size: few; V gene: TRBV6-5; D gene: TRBD2; J gene: TRBJ2-7; CDR3 protein: CASSSPSGPHPYEQYF; CDR3 DNA: TGTGCCAGCAGTTCCCCTAGCGGGCCCCACCCCTACGAGCAGTACTTC
clone size: few; V gene: TRBV4-3; D gene: TRBD1; J gene: TRBJ2-5; CDR3 protein: CASSQVPQGGTQYF; CDR3 DNA: TGCGCCAGCAGCCAAGTCCCACAGGGGGGGACCCAGTACTTC
clone size: .; V gene: TRBV11-3; D gene: .; J gene: TRBJ2-1; CDR3 protein: CASSAPGGEQFF; CDR3 DNA: TGTGCCAGCAGCGCTCCCGGCGGGGAGCAGTTCTTC
clone size: few; V gene: TRBV4-1; D gene: .; J gene: TRBJ2-2; CDR3 protein: CASSQDRGSSNTGELFF; CDR3 DNA: TGCGCCAGCAGCCAAGACCGGGGTAGCTCGAACACCGGGGAGCTGTTTTTT
clone size: few; V gene: TRBV9; D gene: .; J gene: TRBJ2-5; CDR3 protein: CASSVGGAEQETQYF; CDR3 DNA: TGTGCCAGCAGCGTAGGAGGCGCGGAACAAGAGACCCAGTACTTC
clone size: .; V gene: TRBV11-2; D gene: TRBD1; J gene: TRBJ2-1; CDR3 protein: CASRIAGTAYNEQFF; CDR3 DNA: TGTGCCAGCAGGATAGCCGGGACAGCCTACAATGAGCAGTTCTTC
clone size: few; V gene: TRBV24-1; D gene: TRBD2; J gene: TRBJ2-7; CDR3 protein: CATSDSRSGRAYEQYF; CDR3 DNA: TGTGCCACCAGTGATTCCCGTAGCGGGAGGGCTTACGAGCAGTACTTC
clone size: .; V gene: TRBV9; D gene: .; J gene: TRBJ2-3; CDR3 protein: CASNRGGLTLSTDTQYF; CDR3 DNA: TGTGCCAGCAATAGAGGGGGACTAACCCTTAGCACAGATACGCAGTATTTT
clone size: few; V gene: TRBV7-2; D gene: TRBD2; J gene: TRBJ2-3; CDR3 protein: CASSPAGLYTSQYF; CDR3 DNA: TGTGCCAGCAGCCCCGCGGGACTATATACGTCGCAGTATTTT
clone size: .; V gene: TRBV27; D gene: .; J gene: TRBJ2-7; CDR3 protein: CASGRGIAYEQYF; CDR3 DNA: TGTGCCAGCGGTAGGGGTATAGCATACGAGCAGTACTTC
clone size: once; V gene: TRBV27; D gene: TRBD2; J gene: TRBJ2-3; CDR3 protein: CASSVRGRGDTQYF; CDR3 DNA: TGTGCCAGCAGTGTTCGGGGGAGGGGAGATACGCAGTATTTT
clone size: .; V gene: TRBV20-1; D gene: .; J gene: TRBJ2-7; CDR3 protein: CSAIQLAYEQYF; CDR3 DNA: TGCAGTGCTATACAGTTAGCCTACGAGCAGTACTTC
clone size: .; V gene: TRBV6-5; D gene: .; J gene: TRBJ1-2; CDR3 protein: CASSQGTANYGYTF; CDR3 DNA: TGTGCCAGCAGTCAGGGGACGGCTAACTATGGCTACACCTTC
clone size: few; V gene: TRBV6-5; D gene: .; J gene: TRBJ2-6; CDR3 protein: CASSSCSGANVLTF; CDR3 DNA: TGTGCCAGCTCCAGTTGCTCTGGGGCCAACGTCCTGACTTTC
clone size: .; V gene: TRBV6-4; D gene: TRBD2; J gene: TRBJ2-1; CDR3 protein: CASSLGLAGGLNEQFF; CDR3 DNA: TGTGCCAGCAGTCTAGGACTAGCGGGAGGGCTCAATGAGCAGTTCTTC
clone size: many; V gene: TRBV7-2; D gene: TRBD1; J gene: TRBJ2-1; CDR3 protein: CASSPRTGHGNNEQFF; CDR3 DNA: TGTGCCAGCAGCCCCCGGACAGGCCACGGGAACAATGAGCAGTTCTTC
clone size: few; V gene: TRBV12-3/TRBV12-4; D gene: TRBD2; J gene: TRBJ2-5; CDR3 protein: CASSRGLAGGILEQYF; CDR3 DNA: TGTGCCAGCAGTAGGGGACTAGCGGGAGGTATTTTAGAGCAGTACTTC
clone size: .; V gene: TRBV20-1; D gene: .; J gene: TRBJ2-2; CDR3 protein: CSAKTVTGELFF; CDR3 DNA: TGCAGTGCTAAGACCGTCACCGGGGAGCTGTTTTTT
clone size: few; V gene: TRBV6-5; D gene: TRBD2; J gene: TRBJ2-1; CDR3 protein: CASSYLGLANEQFF; CDR3 DNA: TGTGCCAGCAGTTACCTAGGACTAGCCAATGAGCAGTTCTTC
clone size: .; V gene: TRBV3-1; D gene: .; J gene: TRBJ2-3; CDR3 protein: CASARTASTDTQYF; CDR3 DNA: TGTGCCAGCGCGCGGACAGCTAGCACAGATACGCAGTATTTT
clone size: .; V gene: TRBV5-1; D gene: TRBD1; J gene: TRBJ1-2; CDR3 protein: CASSLVQGAQNYGYTF; CDR3 DNA: TGCGCCAGCAGCTTAGTACAGGGGGCGCAGAACTATGGCTACACCTTC
clone size: .; V gene: TRBV11-3; D gene: .; J gene: TRBJ2-7; CDR3 protein: CASSRGLRCEQYF; CDR3 DNA: TGTGCCAGCAGCCGCGGGTTAAGATGCGAGCAGTACTTC